The rows below give T cell receptor beta chains drawn from one sample of a study of blood T cell repertoires in COVID-19. Only in-frame clones appear in the TCRdb table, and some are missing; sequencing was by immunoSEQ multiplex PCR. This sample has about 150,000 clones, with more than 75% found just once. The sample comprised peripheral blood. These receptors all stem from a human donor with acute or convalescent COVID-19. The donor label of this sample is uncertain. Both conserved end residues are part of each CDR3. The D gene is left open where the match is weak. Expanded clones get a size class; other rows say once, few or many, or leave the size out.

TRBD1 | TRBJ1-5 | TRBV15 | NA | TGTGCCACCAGCAGAGGGGGGACAGGGGTTCAGCCCCAGCATTTT | CATSRGGTGVQPQHF
NA | TRBJ1-6 | TRBV23-1 | NA | TGCGCCAGCAGTCGCCCGTGCAGGGGTTATAATTCACCCCTCCACTTT | CASSRPCRGYNSPLHF
TRBD1 | TRBJ1-1 | TRBV7-9 | NA | TGTGCCAGCAGCAGGGACAGACCCACTGAAGCTTTCTTT | CASSRDRPTEAFF
NA | TRBJ2-1 | TRBV7-7 | NA | TGTGCCAGCAGTTTACAGGGATACAATGAGCAGTTCTTC | CASSLQGYNEQFF
TRBD1 | TRBJ1-2 | TRBV9 | NA | TGTGCCAGCAGCCCAGGACAGGGGGCTAGTGGCTACACCTTC | CASSPGQGASGYTF
NA | TRBJ2-1 | TRBV9 | NA | TGTGCCAGCAGCAAACGTCTAGGGAGCTCCTACAATGAGCAGTTCTTC | CASSKRLGSSYNEQFF
NA | TRBJ1-5 | TRBV6-5 | NA | TGTGCCGGCGGGGGATTCAATAGCAATCAGCCCCAGCATTTT | CAGGGFNSNQPQHF
TRBD1 | TRBJ1-3 | TRBV5-1 | NA | TGCGCCAGCAGCAGCAACAGGGGTTCTGGAAACACCATATATTTT | CASSSNRGSGNTIYF
TRBD1 | TRBJ1-5 | TRBV2 | NA | TGTGCCAGCAGTGGACGGGGACAGGGGGGTCAGCCCCAGCATTTT | CASSGRGQGGQPQHF
NA | TRBJ1-5 | TRBV6-4 | few | TGTGCCAGCAGTGACTCGAGGGGGACGCCCCAGCATTTT | CASSDSRGTPQHF
TRBD1 | TRBJ1-2 | TRBV10-3 | NA | TGTGCCATCTTCCGGACAGGGAGAGAATATGGCTACACCTTC | CAIFRTGREYGYTF
TRBD1 | TRBJ1-5 | TRBV19 | NA | TGTGCCAGTAGTATGGGGGACAGGGGTCACACGAGGGATTTT | CASSMGDRGHTRDF
TRBD1 | TRBJ1-1 | TRBV5-1 | NA | TGCGCCAGCAGCTTGGTGCCGCCGGGACAGGGAAAGGAAGGTGAAGCTTTCTTT | CASSLVPPGQGKEGEAFF
TRBD1 | TRBJ1-2 | TRBV9 | NA | TGTGCCAGCAGCGTAGGGGGACAGGGGGCAAGATATGGCTACACCTTC | CASSVGGQGARYGYTF
TRBD1 | TRBJ1-1 | TRBV6-1 | NA | TGTGCCAGCAGTGACCCGACAGGGGGCTACACTGAAGCTTTCTTT | CASSDPTGGYTEAFF
NA | TRBJ2-2 | TRBV4-2 | NA | TGTGCCAGCAGCCAAGATAGTCCGGCGAACACCGGGGAGCTGTTTTTT | CASSQDSPANTGELFF
NA | TRBJ1-5 | TRBV27 | NA | TGTGCCAGCAGTTCAACGTTCCCGACAGGCAATCAGCCCCAGCATTTT | CASSSTFPTGNQPQHF
NA | TRBJ2-7 | TRBV7-2 | NA | TGTGCCAGCAGCCAATCGTGGGGCCCGAGGTCCGAGCAGTACTTC | CASSQSWGPRSEQYF